Shown below are 30 T cell receptor beta chains from a single sample sequenced in a study of blood T cell repertoires in COVID-19. The protocol was immunoSEQ multiplex PCR, while the TCRdb copy is restricted to in-frame clones and leaves out a portion. The table has fewer than 350,000 clones, about 86% seen once; the top ten hold around 3%. The sample comprised peripheral blood. Receptors originate from a woman aged 55-69 years with active or convalescent COVID-19.

The V and J genes are TRBV7-9 and TRBJ2-6; the match to TRBD1 covers 7 bases. Unmatched junction bases numbered 11, after V lost 5 bases and J lost 4 bases. The CDR3 covers 17 residues. CDR1 is SEHNR, CDR2 FQNEAQ, per germline (reference sequence). The CDR3: CASSETTRGYGANVLTF. In DNA, the CDR3 is TGTGCCAGCAGCGAGACTACCAGGGGGTACGGGGCCAACGTCCTGACTTTC.

The V call is TRBV5-4, the J call TRBJ1-2; 7 bases are shared with TRBD1. The V segment lost 3 bases and the J segment 2 bases; nucleotides outside the gene matches: 4. In germline, CDR1 is SGHNT, CDR2 YYREEE (reference sequence). This CDR3 has 14 amino acids. CDR3 protein: CASSSKTGNYGYTF. As DNA, the CDR3 is TGTGCCAGCAGCTCCAAGACAGGGAACTATGGCTACACCTTC.

This clone came up once. The rearrangement joins TRBV14 to TRBJ1-4; D gene unclear. Germline V CDR1 and CDR2: SGHDN, FVKESK. This CDR3 comprises 15 residues. Trimming took off 4 bases at V and 8 bases at J, with 17 bases between the two ends. CDR3 DNA: TGTGCCAGCAGCCGAACCCGCGGGGTAGGAGAAAAACTGTTTTTT. This translates into CASSRTRGVGEKLFF.

The rearrangement links TRBV12-5 to TRBJ1-4, with 10 bases matching TRBD1. The V and J ends lost 1 base and 2 bases, in that order; junction bases with no gene match: 10. CDR3 length: 19 residues. Germline V gene sequence: CDR1 LGHNT, CDR2 FRNRAP. The CDR3 sequence is CASGLARTGGWLTNEKLFF. DNA for the CDR3: TGTGCTAGTGGTTTGGCCCGGACAGGGGGTTGGTTGACTAATGAAAAACTGTTTTTT.

The chain joins TRBV5-3 to TRBJ1-5, with a tentative D call TRBD1 (5 bases). TRBV5-3 is recorded as an ORF, its role being uncertain. V was pared by 0 bases and J by 0 bases, with 16 bases between. The CDR3 spans 18 residues. The DNA of the CDR3 is TGTGCCAGAAGCTTGGGGGGAAGGGGCTGGGCTAGCAATCAGCCCCAGCATTTT. Protein sequence: CARSLGGRGWASNQPQHF.

In this sample, this clone turned up a few times. The chain uses TRBV18 and TRBJ1-6; a weak D match, TRBD1 (6 bases). The CDR3 sequence is 16 residues long. The germline V gene encodes CDR1 KGHSH and CDR2 LQKENI. V was cut by 2 bases and J by 7 bases, with 15 bases left in between. The CDR3 sequence is CASSPRGGALNSPLHF. The CDR3 nucleotides read TGTGCCAGCTCACCAAGGGGGGGAGCACTCAATTCACCCCTCCACTTT.

This chain uses TRBV7-9 with TRBJ1-2; TRBD1 aligns across 7 bases. Losses at the gene ends were 5 bases for V and 8 bases for J; bases not matched to a gene: 8. The germline gives CDR1 SEHNR, CDR2 FQNEAQ (reference sequence). The CDR3 contains 13 residues. The chain's CDR3 is CASSIRDSWGYTF. CDR3 DNA: TGTGCCAGCAGCATCCGGGACAGCTGGGGCTACACCTTC.

This chain joins TRBV15 and TRBJ2-1, with 9 bases matching TRBD1. This CDR3 comprises 16 residues. Trimming at V came to 2 bases and at J to 12 bases, leaving 14 bases not matched to a gene. Germline V gene lookup returns CDR1 LNHNV and CDR2 YYDKDF (reference sequence). This chain's CDR3 is CATSRSRDRVKVGQFF. CDR3 DNA sequence: TGTGCCACCAGCAGATCCCGGGACAGGGTAAAGGTGGGGCAGTTCTTC.

This clone was counted a single time. This rearrangement joins TRBV7-2 to TRBJ1-2; a possible D gene is TRBD1 (6 bases). V lost 3 bases, J lost 5 bases, and 22 bases lay in between. The germline V gene encodes CDR1 SGHTA and CDR2 FQGNSA. The length of the CDR3 is 17 residues. CDR3 sequence: CASSFTRERTVQYGYTF. The DNA of the CDR3 is TGTGCCAGCAGCTTCACCAGGGAACGGACAGTCCAATATGGCTACACCTTC.

J is TRBJ2-7 and V is TRBV11-2, with 7 bases identical to TRBD1. Germline-derived CDR1 and CDR2 are SGHAT and FQNNGV. This CDR3 comprises 14 residues. V gave up 5 bases and J gave up 0 bases; unmatched junction bases: 4. The CDR3 nucleotides read TGTGCCAGCAGCGGTGGGACAGTCTCCTACGAGCAGTACTTC. It codes for CASSGGTVSYEQYF.

This rearrangement joins TRBV10-3 to TRBJ1-6; 9 bases fit TRBD1. The CDR3 runs to 14 residues. Germline CDR1 ENHRY, CDR2 SYGVKD. Losses at the gene ends were 4 bases for V and 8 bases for J; bases not matched to a gene: 3. Written as DNA, the CDR3 is TGTGCCATCAGTGCGGGGACAGGGTATTCACCCCTCCACTTT. Its translation is CAISAGTGYSPLHF.

The chain has TRBV5-6 and TRBJ1-4, with D tentatively TRBD1 (6 bases). Per the germline V gene, CDR1 is SGHDT and CDR2 is YYEEEE. Trimming took off 3 bases at V and 7 bases at J, with 19 bases between the two ends. The CDR3 is 16 amino acids. CDR3 residues: CASSSHLGGIGEKLFF. CDR3 DNA sequence: TGTGCCAGCAGCTCCCATCTAGGGGGAATAGGTGAAAAACTGTTTTTT.

In this sample, this clone turned up a few times. V and J are TRBV6-2 or TRBV6-3 and TRBJ2-2; maybe TRBD1 (6 bases). This CDR3 spans 15 amino acids. Deletions cut 1 base from V and 4 bases from J, with 10 bases between. Germline V gene lookup returns CDR1 MNHEY and CDR2 SVGEGT. The CDR3 is CASSYWLGGTGELFF. The CDR3, as DNA: TGTGCCAGCAGTTACTGGCTAGGGGGCACCGGGGAGCTGTTTTTT.

V gene TRBV29-1 combines with J gene TRBJ2-1; 7 positions match TRBD2. The junction had 9 bases not matched to a gene; V was cut back by 3 bases and J by 1 base. The CDR3 has 16 residues. The V gene's germline CDR1 is SQVTM and CDR2 ANQGSEA. CDR3: CSVDGLVPGSYNEQFF. In DNA, the CDR3 is TGCAGCGTTGACGGACTAGTCCCAGGTTCCTACAATGAGCAGTTCTTC.

The chain links TRBV18 to TRBJ1-6; D unclear. Per germline, CDR1 KGHSH and CDR2 LQKENI. The CDR3 totals 15 residues. Between the trimmed V and J ends, which lost 3 bases and 4 bases, there was a span of 10 bases. The CDR3 spells CASSPFGSYNSPLHF. DNA for the CDR3: TGTGCCAGCTCACCCTTCGGTTCTTATAATTCACCCCTCCACTTT.

This clone was counted many times. The sample contains more than one DNA sequence encoding this CDR3. The V gene is TRBV11-3, the J gene TRBJ2-3; 8 bases agree with TRBD1. Germline CDR1 reads SGHNT; CDR2 reads YENEEA. J was trimmed by 6 bases and V by 4 bases; bases with no gene match: 3. The CDR3 covers 13 residues. CDR3 DNA: TGTGCCAGCAGCTCGGACAGGGACGATACGCAGTATTTT. Translating it yields CASSSDRDDTQYF.

V and J are TRBV10-3 and TRBJ2-3; perhaps TRBD1 as D (5 bases). The CDR3 contains 13 residues. Germline assignment: CDR1 ENHRY and CDR2 SYGVKD. Trimming cost V 6 bases and J 2 bases, with 9 bases left between them. The CDR3 coding sequence is TGTGCCATCAGCGGACAAGACACAGATACGCAGTATTTT. Translated, it gives CAISGQDTDTQYF.

The rearrangement joins TRBV7-9 to TRBJ1-1; 9 nucleotides align to TRBD1. CDR1 and CDR2 from the germline V gene are SEHNR and FQNEAQ (reference sequence). The CDR3 is 17 amino acids. The ends lost 1 base at V and 3 bases at J; junction bases unmatched: 9. CDR3 sequence: CASSLVGGTGKYTEAFF. For the CDR3, the DNA is TGTGCCAGCAGCTTAGTAGGGGGGACAGGGAAGTACACTGAAGCTTTCTTT.

The sample holds a few counts of this clone. V gene TRBV6-6 combines with J gene TRBJ1-6; TRBD1 matches 9 bases. The CDR3 sequence is 16 residues long. Unmatched junction bases numbered 13, after V lost 7 bases and J lost 9 bases. The V gene's germline CDR1 is MNHNY and CDR2 SVGAGI (reference sequence). In DNA, the CDR3 is TGTGCCAGCACCGGCGGGCTCGACAGGGGGTTTTCACCCCTCCACTTT. This sequence encodes CASTGGLDRGFSPLHF.

The chain employs TRBV10-3 and TRBJ2-1; the match to TRBD1 covers 7 bases. Per the germline V gene, CDR1 is ENHRY and CDR2 is SYGVKD. There are 15 residues in the CDR3. The ends lost 3 bases at V and 9 bases at J; junction bases unmatched: 11. The CDR3 nucleotides are TGTGCCATCAGTGACCGGACAGGACCGGGCGTTGAGCAGTTCTTC. Amino acids: CAISDRTGPGVEQFF.

V gene TRBV2 combines with J gene TRBJ2-2; a weak D match, TRBD2 (6 bases). This CDR3 spans 16 amino acids. From germline, CDR1 is SNHLY and CDR2 FYNNEI. V was shortened by 5 bases and J by 4 bases, with 17 bases between the two germline ends. CDR3 sequence reads: CASSTRLEGGTGELFF. Here the CDR3 DNA reads TGTGCCAGCAGTACCAGACTAGAGGGAGGCACCGGGGAGCTGTTTTTT.

This sequence joins TRBV25-1 and TRBJ1-2; no firm D call. Germline CDR1 and CDR2: MGHDK and SYGVNS. This CDR3 comprises 13 residues. With 6 bases removed from V and 9 bases from J, the gap between germline ends came to 17 bases. CDR3 residues: CASSPSRRARYTF. In DNA, the CDR3 is TGTGCCAGCAGCCCTTCAAGGAGGGCCCGCTACACCTTC.

V is TRBV19 and J is TRBJ2-3; TRBD2 agrees at 8 bases. CDR3 length: 16 amino acids. V shed 8 bases, J shed 5 bases, and the junction held 15 bases outside the gene matches. Looked up from germline, CDR1 is LNHDA and CDR2 is SQIVND (reference sequence). Written as DNA, the CDR3 is TGTGCCAGTGCCAAGGGCAGACGGGGGGGCGTAGATACGCAGTATTTT. Translation gives CASAKGRRGGVDTQYF.

V and J are TRBV3-1 (or the pseudogene TRBV3-2) and TRBJ2-3; no firm D call. V was pared by 0 bases and J by 6 bases, with 4 bases between. The CDR3 extends over 12 amino acids. The germline V gene encodes CDR1 LGHDT and CDR2 YNNKEL (reference sequence). CDR3 sequence (DNA): TGTGCCAGCAGCCAAGATCCGGATACGCAGTATTTT. Its translation: CASSQDPDTQYF.

The chain is built from TRBV6-1 and TRBJ2-1; 8 bases are a match to TRBD1. J lost 7 bases, V lost 2 bases, and 1 base had no gene match. This CDR3 is built from 13 residues. Germline CDR1 MNHNS, CDR2 SASEGT. This CDR3 is CASSETGGNEQFF. CDR3 nucleotides: TGTGCCAGCAGTGAAACAGGGGGGAATGAGCAGTTCTTC.

Only a few counts were recorded for this clone. This chain joins TRBV5-1 and TRBJ2-3, with 8 bases identical to TRBD1. The CDR3 length is 15 residues. CDR1 is SGHRS, CDR2 YFSETQ, per germline. Trimming cost V 9 bases and J 4 bases; bases outside gene matches: 13. The CDR3 is CATRQGATLPDTQYF. The CDR3, as DNA: TGCGCCACGCGTCAGGGGGCAACCCTGCCAGATACGCAGTATTTT.

The sample holds a few counts of this clone. The rearrangement joins TRBV7-3 to TRBJ2-2; D unclear. V was trimmed by 2 bases and J by 8 bases, leaving 9 bases between them. The CDR3 contains 13 residues. Germline loops: CDR1 SGHTA, CDR2 FQGTGA. CDR3 region: CASSLEVQGELFF. The CDR3 nucleotides read TGTGCCAGCAGCTTAGAGGTCCAAGGGGAGCTGTTTTTT.

The chain combines TRBV6-5 with TRBJ1-2, with D uncertain. Trimming pared 6 bases from V and 3 bases from J, leaving 11 bases between. Germline V lookup: CDR1 MNHEY, CDR2 SVGAGI. The length of the CDR3 is 13 residues. The CDR3 loop reads CASRVSGDYGYTF. In DNA form, the CDR3 reads TGTGCCAGCAGGGTCTCAGGTGACTATGGCTACACCTTC.

The chain joins TRBV27 to TRBJ2-7; 9 bases are shared with TRBD1. CDR1 is MNHEY, CDR2 SMNVEV, per germline (reference sequence). The J segment lost 2 bases and the V segment lost 1 base, leaving 9 bases of the junction unmatched. The CDR3 is 17 residues long. The CDR3 bases are TGTGCCAGCAGTTTATTTGGGACAGGGACACAAACCTACGAGCAGTACTTC. Its translation is CASSLFGTGTQTYEQYF.

V usage is TRBV6-5 and J usage is TRBJ2-7; a weak D match, TRBD1 (6 bases). There are 14 residues in the CDR3. V was trimmed by 7 bases and J by 6 bases, leaving 19 bases between them. CDR1 is MNHEY and CDR2 is SVGAGI in the germline V gene. The CDR3 nucleotides read TGTGCCAGCACCGAACTGGGGGCAGGAGGCGAGCAGTACTTC. Translation gives CASTELGAGGEQYF.